These 27 T cell receptor beta chains were sequenced from one sample in a study of vaccination effects on CD4 cells after COVID-19. Culturing for 10 days preceded CD4+ T cell isolation. The person had PCR-confirmed SARS-CoV-2 infection between March and December 2020. Participants received two doses of either the BNT162b2 or mRNA-1273 vaccine. Generated by immunoSEQ multiplex PCR, the TCRdb table keeps only in-frame clones and is missing some. The table has tens of thousands of clones, over 65% seen once. These receptors lack a known antigen. Here the sequenced sample was CD4+ T cells from PBMCs cultured without peptide, taken after COVID-19 vaccination. The receptors originated from a human donor who had a prior SARS-CoV-2 infection.

J is TRBJ1-2 and V is TRBV19, with D possibly matching TRBD1 (6 bases). Germline V gene data show CDR1 as LNHDA and CDR2 as SQIVND (reference sequence). The CDR3 totals 17 residues. Trimming took 8 bases from V and 5 from J, leaving 27 bases between them. The CDR3 loop reads CASRPWGATDGGYGYTF. The CDR3 nucleotides are TGTGCCAGTCGCCCATGGGGGGCGACAGACGGGGGTTATGGCTACACCTTC.

This clone was counted between two and nine times. The V and J genes are TRBV5-1 and TRBJ1-2; the match to TRBD1 covers 8 bases. V was clipped by 2 bases and J by 4 bases; unmatched bases: 1. Germline CDR1 and CDR2: SGHRS and YFSETQ. CDR3 length equals 13 residues. The CDR3 spells CASSFDRGYGYTF. The CDR3 nucleotides read TGCGCCAGCAGCTTTGACAGGGGCTATGGCTACACCTTC.

The chain employs TRBV9 and TRBJ2-3; no reliable D call. Per the germline V gene, CDR1 is SGDLS and CDR2 is YYNGEE. V was pared by 3 bases and J by 2 bases, with 10 bases between. The CDR3 is 14 residues long. The CDR3 DNA reads as TGTGCCAGCAGCGCCACCGGAGCCACAGATACGCAGTATTTT. Its protein is CASSATGATDTQYF.

This clone was counted between two and nine times. V usage is TRBV7-9 and J usage is TRBJ2-1; a possible D gene is TRBD1 (5 bases). Germline V lookup: CDR1 SEHNR, CDR2 FQNEAQ (reference sequence). With 1 base removed from V and 6 bases from J, the gap between germline ends came to 10 bases. This CDR3 comprises 14 residues. The CDR3 sequence is CASSLGAGSNEQFF. For the CDR3, the DNA is TGTGCCAGCAGCTTAGGAGCAGGGTCCAATGAGCAGTTCTTC.

This clone was found once. The gene calls are TRBV5-1 and TRBJ1-1; maybe TRBD1 (6 bases). Trimming took 0 bases from V and 4 from J, leaving 16 bases between them. The CDR3 is 16 residues long. Germline V gene sequence: CDR1 SGHRS, CDR2 YFSETQ. CDR3 protein: CASSLVAGASGTEAFF. The CDR3 nucleotides are TGCGCCAGCAGCTTGGTGGCGGGGGCATCGGGCACTGAAGCTTTCTTT. Based on the CDR3 plus reference TRBV5-1 and TRBJ1-1, the full variable domain is KAGVTQTPRYLIKTRGQQVTLSCSPISGHRSVSWYQQTPGQGLQFLFEYFSETQRNKGNFPGRFSGRQFSNSRSEMNVSTLELGDSALYLCASSLVAGASGTEAFFGQGTRLTVV.

This chain uses TRBV7-2 with TRBJ1-2, with D maybe TRBD1 (6 bases). V dropped 5 bases and J dropped 6 bases, with 19 bases sitting between them. The CDR3 is made up of 15 amino acids. Germline V gives CDR1 SGHTA, CDR2 FQGNSA. CDR3 sequence reads: CASSPRGGAIDGYTF. CDR3 DNA: TGTGCCAGCAGCCCTAGGGGGGGGGCTATAGATGGCTACACCTTC. The full variable domain, with the rest looked up from reference TRBV7-2 and TRBJ1-2, is GAGVSQSPSNKVTEKGKDVELRCDPISGHTALYWYRQSLGQGLEFLIYFQGNSAPDKSGLPSDRFSAERTGGSVSTLTIQRTQQEDSAVYLCASSPRGGAIDGYTFGSGTRLTVV.

The rearrangement uses TRBV5-1 and TRBJ2-7; 10 positions agree with TRBD2. The CDR3 consists of 18 residues. The V gene's germline CDR1 is SGHRS and CDR2 YFSETQ. With V trimmed by 4 bases and J by 5 bases, 18 bases remained unmatched. The DNA of the CDR3 is TGCGCCAGCAGCCAACGTACCTCCCCTAGCGGGAGTTACCACGAGCAGTACTTC. This codes for CASSQRTSPSGSYHEQYF.

The rearrangement links TRBV29-1 to TRBJ2-6; TRBD2 might be the D (5 bases). Germline-derived CDR1 and CDR2 are SQVTM and ANQGSEA. The CDR3 contains 17 residues. The germline V and J ends were trimmed by 6 bases and 3 bases, with 21 bases remaining between them. The CDR3 sequence: CSVKGWGAAVGANVLTF. The CDR3 DNA reads as TGCAGCGTAAAAGGATGGGGAGCCGCTGTTGGGGCCAACGTCCTGACTTTC.

The chain employs TRBV2 and TRBJ2-5; D is possibly TRBD1 (5 bases). This CDR3 has 14 amino acids. Between the trimmed V and J ends, which lost 5 bases and 0 bases, there was a span of 10 bases. Germline values: CDR1 SNHLY, CDR2 FYNNEI. Here the CDR3 DNA reads TGTGCCAGCAGTCTAGACAGAAACCAAGAGACCCAGTACTTC. Protein sequence: CASSLDRNQETQYF.

To note about this clone: This specimen includes other DNA sequences encoding the same CDR3. The chain couples TRBV18 to TRBJ1-1; tentative D call: TRBD1 (6 bases). The CDR3 covers 14 residues. Germline V gene data show CDR1 as KGHSH and CDR2 as LQKENI. V was cut by 3 bases and J by 1 base, with 9 bases left in between. This CDR3 reads CASSPLTGNTEAFF. The CDR3 nucleotides read TGTGCCAGCTCACCGTTGACAGGGAACACTGAAGCTTTCTTT.

This clone has only a few counts. The V gene is TRBV15, the J gene TRBJ2-7, with D perhaps TRBD1 or TRBD2 (6 bases each). V was clipped by 3 bases and J by 0 bases, with 15 bases between them. The CDR3 covers 16 residues. The germline CDR1 and CDR2 sequences are LNHNV and YYDKDF (reference sequence). In DNA form, the CDR3 reads TGTGCCACCAGCAGCCGGGCCGGGGGCCTCTCCTACGAGCAGTACTTC. Its protein is CATSSRAGGLSYEQYF.

The genes are TRBV2 and TRBJ1-2; no definite D call. CDR1 SNHLY and CDR2 FYNNEI come from the germline V gene. This CDR3 has 13 amino acids. Trimming shortened V by 3 bases and J by 4 bases, and 9 bases separated the two germline ends. CDR3 DNA: TGTGCCAGCAGTGATGCCATGAGCTATGGCTACACCTTC. Its translation is CASSDAMSYGYTF.

The CDR3: CASRTQGASYEQYF. The DNA for the CDR3 is TGTGCCAGCAGGACGCAGGGGGCATCGTACGAGCAGTACTTC. This chain uses TRBV27 with TRBJ2-7; 8 positions match TRBD1. Germline loops: CDR1 MNHEY, CDR2 SMNVEV (reference sequence). The CDR3 sequence is 14 residues long. V trimming: 6 bases; J trimming: 4 bases; junction bases outside the gene matches: 8.

The sample holds a few counts of this clone. The chain combines TRBV9 with TRBJ2-3, with TRBD2 identical over 8 bases. Germline values: CDR1 SGDLS, CDR2 YYNGEE. V was clipped by 2 bases and J by 5 bases; unmatched bases: 10. The CDR3 loop spans 16 amino acids. The CDR3, as DNA: TGTGCCAGCAGCGTGGCGGGGGGCAGCCTTGAAGATACGCAGTATTTT. This gives the protein CASSVAGGSLEDTQYF.

V and J are TRBV19 and TRBJ1-1; D is unclear. The CDR3 consists of 15 residues. Germline V gene lookup returns CDR1 LNHDA and CDR2 SQIVND (reference sequence). The DNA of the CDR3 is TGTGCGAGTGCCGCCCGAAGGGCCTGGTTCACTGAAGCTTTCTTT. It specifies CASAARRAWFTEAFF. Complete variable domain (other parts from reference TRBV19 and TRBJ1-1): DGGITQSPKYLFRKEGQNVTLSCEQNLNHDAMYWYRQDPGQGLRLIYYSQIVNDFQKGDIAEGYSVSREKKESFPLTVTSAQKNPTAFYLCASAARRAWFTEAFFGQGTRLTVV.

The rearrangement joins TRBV30 to TRBJ2-7; the match to TRBD2 covers 7 bases. The CDR3 is made up of 14 amino acids. Trimming removed 3 bases from V and 1 base from J; junction bases left unmatched: 6. In germline, CDR1 is GTSNPN, CDR2 SVGIG (reference sequence). The CDR3 coding sequence is TGTGCCTGGAGCCCTTTGGGGGGGTCCTACGAGCAGTACTTC. Residues: CAWSPLGGSYEQYF. The full variable domain, with the rest looked up from reference TRBV30 and TRBJ2-7, is SQTIHQWPATLVQPVGSPLSLECTVEGTSNPNLYWYRQAAGRGLQLLFYSVGIGQISSEVPQNLSASRPQDRQFILSSKKLLLSDSGFYLCAWSPLGGSYEQYFGPGTRLTVT.

In its sample, this clone was seen once. The chain employs TRBV30 and TRBJ2-5; D is undetermined. This CDR3 comprises 16 residues. Trimming took 2 bases from V and 2 from J, leaving 18 bases between them. Germline loops: CDR1 GTSNPN, CDR2 SVGIG (reference sequence). CDR3 sequence (DNA): TGTGCCTGGAGTAGGGTGGTTTCCCCTGAGCAAGAGACCCAGTACTTC. This translates into CAWSRVVSPEQETQYF.

The CDR3 region is CASSVRPTWSGLEGNTEAFF. The DNA for the CDR3 is TGTGCCAGCAGCGTTCGGCCTACCTGGTCGGGACTGGAAGGGAACACTGAAGCTTTCTTT. The chain links TRBV9 to TRBJ1-1; maybe TRBD1 (5 bases). The CDR3 extends over 20 amino acids. V lost 2 bases and J lost 1, with 27 bases in between. CDR1 and CDR2 from the germline V gene are SGDLS and YYNGEE.

The chain combines TRBV7-8 with TRBJ2-5; TRBD1 matches at 8 bases. The CDR3 runs to 13 residues. After removal of 1 base from V and 5 bases from J, the junction contained 0 bases not matched to a gene. From germline, CDR1 is SGHVS and CDR2 FQNEAQ. Here the CDR3 reads CASSLDRGETQYF. The CDR3 coding sequence is TGTGCCAGCAGCTTAGACAGGGGGGAGACCCAGTACTTC.

This chain links TRBV5-1 with TRBJ2-3; possibly TRBD2 for D (6 bases). Germline V gene sequence: CDR1 SGHRS, CDR2 YFSETQ. The CDR3 loop spans 16 amino acids. The V and J ends lost 5 bases and 6 bases respectively, with 22 bases between them. CDR3 sequence (DNA): TGCGCCAGCAGAACCGGGACTCCCCTTAACTCGGATACGCAGTATTTT. Translation gives CASRTGTPLNSDTQYF.

This clone came up a few times. The gene calls are TRBV11-3 and TRBJ1-1, with 7 bases fitting TRBD1. This CDR3 has 14 residues. Per germline, CDR1 SGHNT and CDR2 YENEEA. J was trimmed by 5 bases and V by 2 bases; bases with no gene match: 5. As DNA, the CDR3 is TGTGCCAGCAGCTTACCGAACAGGGGAACTGAAGCTTTCTTT. Residues: CASSLPNRGTEAFF. The full variable domain, in which reference TRBV11-3 and TRBJ1-1 provide the parts outside the CDR3, is EAGVVQSPRYKIIEKKQPVAFWCNPISGHNTLYWYLQNLGQGPELLIRYENEEAVDDSQLPKDRFSAERLKGVDSTLKIQPAELGDSAVYLCASSLPNRGTEAFFGQGTRLTVV.

CDR3 residues: CASTPSDQGADCGDTQYF. DNA of the CDR3: TGTGCCAGTACTCCTTCCGATCAGGGGGCGGATTGTGGAGATACGCAGTATTTT. The rearrangement uses TRBV6-4 and TRBJ2-3, with 8 bases identical to TRBD1. Germline V gene lookup returns CDR1 MRHNA and CDR2 SNTAGT. This CDR3 comprises 18 residues. Trimming cost V 9 bases and J 5 bases; bases outside gene matches: 22.

The rearrangement joins TRBV29-1 to TRBJ2-4; the D gene is possibly TRBD1 (6 bases). The CDR3 covers 12 residues. From germline, CDR1 is SQVTM and CDR2 ANQGSEA. V was shortened by 4 bases and J by 5 bases, with 9 bases between the two germline ends. The CDR3 region has the DNA TGCAGCGTTGGGACAGAGGAAAACATTCAGTACTTC. As protein: CSVGTEENIQYF.

V usage is TRBV6-5 and J usage is TRBJ2-7, with D unclear. The V end was cut by 2 bases, the J end by 0 bases, with 8 bases between. This CDR3 has 14 amino acids. Looked up from germline, CDR1 is MNHEY and CDR2 is SVGAGI. The CDR3 region is CASSYRANSYEQYF. The CDR3 DNA follows: TGTGCCAGCAGTTACAGGGCAAACTCCTACGAGCAGTACTTC.

V usage is TRBV5-6 and J usage is TRBJ1-2, with D unclear. Germline CDR1 is SGHDT and CDR2 is YYEEEE. The CDR3 covers 12 residues. The ends were cut back, 0 bases at V and 6 bases at J, with 6 bases in the middle. In DNA form, the CDR3 reads TGTGCCAGCAGCTTGGTGACGGATGGCTACACCTTC. Protein: CASSLVTDGYTF. Variable domain in full (rest from reference TRBV5-6 and TRBJ1-2): DAGVTQSPTHLIKTRGQQVTLRCSPKSGHDTVSWYQQALGQGPQFIFQYYEEEERQRGNFPDRFSGHQFPNYSSELNVNALLLGDSALYLCASSLVTDGYTFGSGTRLTVV.

The J gene is TRBJ1-4, the V gene TRBV7-9, with TRBD1 matching 9 bases. The CDR3 is made up of 15 amino acids. V gave up 2 bases and J gave up 8 bases; unmatched junction bases: 6. Germline CDR1 reads SEHNR; CDR2 reads FQNEAQ (reference sequence). The CDR3 nucleotides are TGTGCCAGCAGCTTACACACAGGGGGCTCGGAAAAACTGTTTTTT. This gives the protein CASSLHTGGSEKLFF. Using reference TRBV7-9 and TRBJ1-4 for the parts outside the CDR3, the full variable domain is DTGVSQNPRHKITKRGQNVTFRCDPISEHNRLYWYRQTLGQGPEFLTYFQNEAQLEKSRLLSDRFSAERPKGSFSTLEIQRTEQGDSAMYLCASSLHTGGSEKLFFGSGTQLSVL.

This sequence joins TRBV10-1 and TRBJ2-2, with D possibly called TRBD1 or TRBD2 (5 bases each). Looked up from germline, CDR1 is WNHNN and CDR2 is SYGVQD (reference sequence). This CDR3 contains 17 residues. V was shortened by 8 bases and J by 5 bases, with 24 bases between the two germline ends. The CDR3 region has the DNA TGCGCCAGCGGTAAAGGGGTGGGGGATTGCTTTACCGGGGAGCTGTTTTTT. The encoded protein is CASGKGVGDCFTGELFF.